The rows below give T cell receptor beta chains drawn from one sample of a study of STAT5B mutations in CD4+ large granular lymphocyte leukemia. Profiling relied on immunoSEQ multiplex PCR, and the TCRdb table lists in-frame clones only, not all of them. The sample includes some 41,000 clones, 80% to 90% of them seen just once. The sequenced sample consisted of CD4+ T cells from blood buffy coats. The receptors here all came from a human donor in good health. Both conserved end residues are part of each CDR3. A D gene is named only where the DNA matches it firmly. The size entry is marked missing in some rows and otherwise reads once, few, many or a size class.

size: NA; D: NA; V: TRBV2; J: TRBJ2-1; CDR3: CASSVADYNEQFF; DNA: TGTGCCAGCAGCGTAGCGGACTACAATGAGCAGTTCTTC
size: NA; D: TRBD1; V: TRBV5-6; J: TRBJ1-2; CDR3: CASSLPGQGVGGYTF; DNA: TGTGCCAGCAGCTTGCCTGGACAGGGGGTAGGTGGCTACACCTTC
size: NA; D: NA; V: TRBV5-8; J: TRBJ1-1; CDR3: CASSLPWMGTEAFF; DNA: TGTGCCAGCAGCCTGCCGTGGATGGGGACTGAAGCTTTCTTT
size: few; D: NA; V: TRBV10-1; J: TRBJ2-7; CDR3: CASSASLSLPYEQYF; DNA: TGCGCCAGCAGTGCCTCTTTGTCCCTTCCCTACGAGCAGTACTTC
size: few; D: NA; V: TRBV28; J: TRBJ1-2; CDR3: CASSQRGVNYGYTF; DNA: TGTGCCAGCAGTCAAAGGGGGGTTAACTATGGCTACACCTTC
size: few; D: NA; V: TRBV19; J: TRBJ1-1; CDR3: CASRARVNTEAFF; DNA: TGTGCCAGTAGGGCCAGGGTGAACACTGAAGCTTTCTTT
size: NA; D: TRBD1; V: TRBV6-1; J: TRBJ2-5; CDR3: CASSSGQGGETQYF; DNA: TGTGCCAGCAGTTCGGGACAGGGGGGAGAGACCCAGTACTTC
size: NA; D: TRBD2; V: TRBV5-1; J: TRBJ2-1; CDR3: CASSPGLAGGPNEQFF; DNA: TGCGCCAGCAGCCCAGGACTAGCGGGAGGGCCTAATGAGCAGTTCTTC
size: NA; D: NA; V: TRBV7-8; J: TRBJ2-3; CDR3: CASSPRPSTDTQYF; DNA: TGTGCCAGCAGCCCACGACCAAGCACAGATACGCAGTATTTT
size: few; D: TRBD2; V: TRBV18; J: TRBJ2-7; CDR3: CASSPLAAGGPNEQYF; DNA: TGTGCCAGCTCACCACTTGCAGCGGGAGGGCCAAACGAGCAGTACTTC
size: NA; D: NA; V: TRBV11-2; J: TRBJ2-7; CDR3: CASSEAPGREQYF; DNA: TGTGCCAGCAGCGAGGCCCCAGGGAGAGAGCAGTACTTC
size: NA; D: TRBD1; V: TRBV7-2; J: TRBJ2-1; CDR3: CASSDRQGANEQFF; DNA: TGTGCCAGCAGCGACAGACAGGGGGCGAATGAGCAGTTCTTC
size: NA; D: NA; V: TRBV19; J: TRBJ2-5; CDR3: CASRQAGETQYF; DNA: TGTGCCAGTAGACAGGCCGGGGAGACCCAGTACTTC
size: NA; D: NA; V: TRBV2; J: TRBJ2-1; CDR3: CASSDGENEQFF; DNA: TGTGCCAGCAGTGATGGGGAGAATGAGCAGTTCTTC